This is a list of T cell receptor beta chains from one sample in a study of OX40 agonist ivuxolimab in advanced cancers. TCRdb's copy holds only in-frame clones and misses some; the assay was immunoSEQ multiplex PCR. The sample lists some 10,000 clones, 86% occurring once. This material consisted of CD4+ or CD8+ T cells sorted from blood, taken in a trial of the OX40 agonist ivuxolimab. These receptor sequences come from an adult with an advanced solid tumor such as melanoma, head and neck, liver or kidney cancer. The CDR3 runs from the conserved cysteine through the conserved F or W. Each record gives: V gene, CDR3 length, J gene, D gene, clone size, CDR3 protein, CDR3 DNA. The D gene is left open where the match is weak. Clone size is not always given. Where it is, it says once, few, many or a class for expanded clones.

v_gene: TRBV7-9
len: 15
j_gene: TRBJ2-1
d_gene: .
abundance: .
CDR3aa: CASSSDGRSYNEQFF
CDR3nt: TGTGCCAGCAGCAGTGACGGACGATCCTACAATGAGCAGTTCTTC

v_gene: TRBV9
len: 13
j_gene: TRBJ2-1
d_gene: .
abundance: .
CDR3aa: CASSVDRSNEQFF
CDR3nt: TGTGCCAGCAGCGTAGATAGGTCCAATGAGCAGTTCTTC

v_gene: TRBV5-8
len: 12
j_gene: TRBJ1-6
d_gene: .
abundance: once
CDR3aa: CASSLVGSALSF
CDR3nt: TGTGCCAGCAGCTTGGTGGGCAGTGCCCTCTCCTTT

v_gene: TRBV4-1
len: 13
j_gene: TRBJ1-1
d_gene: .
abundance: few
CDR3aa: CASSQDGQLEAFF
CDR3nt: TGCGCCAGCAGCCAAGATGGGCAGCTTGAAGCTTTCTTT

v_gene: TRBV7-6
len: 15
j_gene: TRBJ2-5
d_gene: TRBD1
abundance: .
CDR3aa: CASSYTGQGKETQYF
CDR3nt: TGTGCCAGCAGCTATACGGGACAGGGGAAAGAGACCCAGTACTTC

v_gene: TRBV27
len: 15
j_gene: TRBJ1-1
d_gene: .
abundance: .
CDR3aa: CASSLMGGLNTEAFF
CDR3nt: TGTGCCAGCAGTTTAATGGGCGGATTGAACACTGAAGCTTTCTTT

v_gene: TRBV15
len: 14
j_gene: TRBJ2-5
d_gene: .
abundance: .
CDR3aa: CATSVGRQQETQYF
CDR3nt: TGTGCCACCAGCGTGGGGAGACAACAAGAGACCCAGTACTTC

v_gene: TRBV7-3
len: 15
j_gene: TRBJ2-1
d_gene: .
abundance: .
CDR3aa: CASSLGLAEGNEQFF
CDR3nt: TGTGCCAGCAGCTTAGGGCTAGCTGAGGGCAATGAGCAGTTCTTC

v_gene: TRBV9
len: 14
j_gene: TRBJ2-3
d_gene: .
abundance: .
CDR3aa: CASSVVASTDTQYF
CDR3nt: TGTGCCAGCAGCGTGGTCGCCAGCACAGATACGCAGTATTTT

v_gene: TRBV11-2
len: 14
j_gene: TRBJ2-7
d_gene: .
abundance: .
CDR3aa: CASSFRFGDHEQYF
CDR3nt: TGTGCCAGCAGCTTCAGGTTTGGGGACCACGAGCAGTACTTC

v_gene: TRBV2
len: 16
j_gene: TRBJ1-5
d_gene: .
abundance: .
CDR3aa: CASSEYRANSNQPQHF
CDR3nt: TGTGCCAGCAGTGAATACAGGGCAAATAGCAATCAGCCCCAGCATTTT

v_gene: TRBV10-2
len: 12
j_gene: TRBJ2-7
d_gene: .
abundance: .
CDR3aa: CASSERGYEQYF
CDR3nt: TGCGCCAGCAGTGAAAGGGGCTACGAGCAGTACTTC

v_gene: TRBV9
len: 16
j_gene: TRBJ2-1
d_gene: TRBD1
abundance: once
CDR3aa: CASSIPRDRGGNEQFF
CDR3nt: TGTGCCAGCAGCATTCCACGGGACAGGGGAGGGAATGAGCAGTTCTTC

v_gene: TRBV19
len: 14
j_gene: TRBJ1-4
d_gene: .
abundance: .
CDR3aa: CASSIWEKTEKLFF
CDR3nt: TGTGCCAGTAGTATCTGGGAAAAGACTGAAAAACTGTTTTTT

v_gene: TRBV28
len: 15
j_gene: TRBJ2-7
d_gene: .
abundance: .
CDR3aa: CASRGIMTGTYEQYF
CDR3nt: TGTGCCAGCCGGGGGATCATGACAGGGACCTACGAGCAGTACTTC

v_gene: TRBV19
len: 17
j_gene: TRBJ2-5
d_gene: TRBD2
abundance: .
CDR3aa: CASSGGGQPPSEETQYF
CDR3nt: TGTGCCAGTAGCGGGGGGGGCCAGCCACCTTCAGAAGAGACCCAGTACTTC

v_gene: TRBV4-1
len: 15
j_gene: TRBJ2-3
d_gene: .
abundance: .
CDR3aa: CASSQDPPNTDTQYF
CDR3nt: TGCGCCAGCAGCCAAGATCCCCCCAACACAGATACGCAGTATTTT

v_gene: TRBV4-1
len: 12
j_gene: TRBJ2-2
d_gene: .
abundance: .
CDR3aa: CASSQGYGELFF
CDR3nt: TGCGCCAGCAGCCAGGGATATGGGGAGCTGTTTTTT

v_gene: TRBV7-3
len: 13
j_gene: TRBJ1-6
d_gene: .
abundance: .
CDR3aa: CASSPTGKSPLHF
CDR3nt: TGTGCCAGCAGCCCAACGGGGAAGTCACCCCTCCACTTT

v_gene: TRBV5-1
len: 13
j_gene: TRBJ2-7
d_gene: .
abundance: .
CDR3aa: CASSLGQSYEQYF
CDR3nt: TGCGCCAGCAGCTTGGGACAGTCCTACGAGCAGTACTTC